This TCR beta chain was captured by sequencing in a study of T cells in localized non-small cell lung cancer. The method was immunoSEQ multiplex PCR; TCRdb's version includes in-frame clones alone and lacks a portion of them. Of tens of thousands of clones listed, roughly 90% were seen once; the top ten hold 2.6%. The table lists this clone with a count of one. The V gene lost 5 bases and the J gene lost 4 bases, with 14 bases spanning the gap. The CDR3 runs to 14 residues. CDR1 MDHEN and CDR2 SYDVKM come from the germline V gene. The sequence was obtained from a female donor older than 55 with stage I squamous cell lung carcinoma. The input for sequencing was peripheral blood, taken before any cancer treatment. J is TRBJ1-1 and V is TRBV28; no reliable D call. The CDR3 here is CASSPRVVLTEAFF. CDR3 DNA sequence: TGTGCCAGCAGTCCGCGCGTCGTTCTCACTGAAGCTTTCTTT.